This T cell receptor (beta chain) was obtained from a study of CD8+ T cells in alopecia areata. Overall study findings and caveats: Relative to normal scalp, lesional scalp, especially alopecia totalis/universalis, showed higher clonality.

This clone was seen only a few times. The antigen is unknown. Sequencing used cDNA as its template, made by extracting RNA and reverse transcribing it. The repertoire was sequenced with immunoSEQ multiplex PCR; TCRdb's copy has only in-frame clones and lacks some. Among roughly 200,000 clones listed, around three fifths were seen once. The TCR sequence derives from a human donor in good health. The sequenced material came from CD8+ T cells sorted from blood.

CDR3 DNA sequence: TGTGCCAGCAGGGTCCAGGGAGGGCCCCAGCATTTT. Protein: CASRVQGGPQHF. V and J are TRBV13 and TRBJ1-5; tentatively, D is TRBD1 (5 bases). The CDR3 covers 12 residues. Germline CDR1 PRHDT, CDR2 FYEKMQ (reference sequence). Trimming removed 6 bases from V and 9 bases from J, with 12 bases in between. The full variable domain, with the rest looked up from reference TRBV13 and TRBJ1-5, is AAGVIQSPRHLIKEKRETATLKCYPIPRHDTVYWYQQGPGQDPQFLISFYEKMQSDKGSIPDRFSAQQFSDYHSELNMSSLELGDSALYFCASRVQGGPQHFGDGTRLSIL.